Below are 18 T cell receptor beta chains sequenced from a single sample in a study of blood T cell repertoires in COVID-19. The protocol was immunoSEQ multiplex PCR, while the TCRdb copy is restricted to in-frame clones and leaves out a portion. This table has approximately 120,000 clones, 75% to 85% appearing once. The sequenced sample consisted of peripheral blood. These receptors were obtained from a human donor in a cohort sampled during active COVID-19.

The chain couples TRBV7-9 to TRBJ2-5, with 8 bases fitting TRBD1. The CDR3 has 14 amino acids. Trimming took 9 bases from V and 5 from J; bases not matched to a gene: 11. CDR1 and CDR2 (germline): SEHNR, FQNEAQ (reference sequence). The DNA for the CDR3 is TGTGCCAGTGAACTTGGACAGGGAGCCGAGACCCAGTACTTC. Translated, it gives CASELGQGAETQYF.

The CDR3 loop is CASSRQTIFSGDDSGANVLTF. The CDR3, as DNA: TGTGCCAGCAGCCGACAAACCATTTTTAGCGGGGACGACTCTGGGGCCAACGTCCTGACTTTC. The chain carries TRBV7-6 and TRBJ2-6; TRBD2 aligns across 8 bases. J lost 0 bases, V lost 5 bases, and 18 bases had no gene match. The CDR3 has 21 amino acids. Germline-derived CDR1 and CDR2 are SGHVS and FNYEAQ.

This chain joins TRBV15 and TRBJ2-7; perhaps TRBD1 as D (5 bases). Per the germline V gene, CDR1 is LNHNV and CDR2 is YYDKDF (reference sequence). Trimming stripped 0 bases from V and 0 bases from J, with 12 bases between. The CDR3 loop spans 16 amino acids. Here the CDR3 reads CATSRETQVSSYEQYF. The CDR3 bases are TGTGCCACCAGCAGAGAAACACAGGTTAGCTCCTACGAGCAGTACTTC.

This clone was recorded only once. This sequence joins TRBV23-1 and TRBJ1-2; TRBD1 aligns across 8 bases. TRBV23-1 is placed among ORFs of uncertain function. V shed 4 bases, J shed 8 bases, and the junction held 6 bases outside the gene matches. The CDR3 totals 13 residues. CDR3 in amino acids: CASSPDRGDGYTF. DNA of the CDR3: TGCGCCAGCAGTCCTGACAGGGGTGACGGCTACACCTTC.

CDR3 bases: TGTGCCAGCAGCTCGTCCTCCGGGACATCCTGGTACGAGCAGTACTTC. Its protein is CASSSSSGTSWYEQYF. The rearrangement joins TRBV5-6 to TRBJ2-7, with D perhaps matching TRBD1 (6 bases). CDR3 length: 16 residues. Germline V gives CDR1 SGHDT, CDR2 YYEEEE. The germline V and J ends were trimmed by 3 bases and 4 bases, with 20 bases remaining between them.

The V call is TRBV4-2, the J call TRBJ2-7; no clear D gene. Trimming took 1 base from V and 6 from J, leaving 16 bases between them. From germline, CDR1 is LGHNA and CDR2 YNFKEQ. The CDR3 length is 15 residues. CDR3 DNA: TGTGCCAGCAGCCAAGCCGGCGGAAATACGCCCGAGCAGTACTTC. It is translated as CASSQAGGNTPEQYF.

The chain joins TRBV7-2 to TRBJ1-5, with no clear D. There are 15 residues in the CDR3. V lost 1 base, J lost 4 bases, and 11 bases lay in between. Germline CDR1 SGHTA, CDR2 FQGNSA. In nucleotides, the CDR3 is TGTGCCAGCAGCTTAGGTCAGTCTAGTAATCAGCCCCAGCATTTT. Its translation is CASSLGQSSNQPQHF.

The CDR3 sequence is CSVEWEINYGYTF. In nucleotides, the CDR3 is TGCAGCGTTGAATGGGAGATTAACTATGGCTACACCTTC. J is TRBJ1-2 and V is TRBV29-1, with D uncertain. The CDR3 contains 13 residues. V lost 2 bases and J 1 base, leaving 8 bases between the germline ends. Germline CDR1 SQVTM, CDR2 ANQGSEA.

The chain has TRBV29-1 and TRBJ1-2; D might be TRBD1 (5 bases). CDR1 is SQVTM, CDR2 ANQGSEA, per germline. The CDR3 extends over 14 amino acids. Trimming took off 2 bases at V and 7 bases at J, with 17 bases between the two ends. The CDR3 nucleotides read TGCAGCGTTGAACAGGGCTCTGGCGTTGGTGGCTACACCTTC. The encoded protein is CSVEQGSGVGGYTF. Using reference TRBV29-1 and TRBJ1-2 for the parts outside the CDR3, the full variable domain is SAVISQKPSRDICQRGTSLTIQCQVDSQVTMMFWYRQQPGQSLTLIATANQGSEATYESGFVIDKFPISRPNLTFSTLTVSNMSPEDSSIYLCSVEQGSGVGGYTFGSGTRLTVV.

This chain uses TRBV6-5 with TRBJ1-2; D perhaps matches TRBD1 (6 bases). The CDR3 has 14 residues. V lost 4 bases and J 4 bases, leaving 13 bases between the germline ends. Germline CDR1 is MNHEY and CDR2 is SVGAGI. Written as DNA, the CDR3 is TGTGCCAGCAGTTCCACAGGGACCGGCTATGGCTACACCTTC. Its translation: CASSSTGTGYGYTF.

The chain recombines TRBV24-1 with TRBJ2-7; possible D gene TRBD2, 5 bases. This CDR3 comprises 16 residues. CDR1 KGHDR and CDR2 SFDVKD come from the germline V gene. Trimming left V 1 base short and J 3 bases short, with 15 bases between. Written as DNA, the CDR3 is TGTGCCACCAGTGATTTATCTGCCGGGAAAGACTACGAGCAGTACTTC. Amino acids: CATSDLSAGKDYEQYF.

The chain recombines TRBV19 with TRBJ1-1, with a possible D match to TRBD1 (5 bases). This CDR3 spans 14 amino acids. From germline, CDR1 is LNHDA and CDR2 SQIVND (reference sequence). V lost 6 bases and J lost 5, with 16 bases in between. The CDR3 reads CASRRNRRDTEAFF. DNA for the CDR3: TGTGCCAGTAGAAGAAACAGGCGGGATACTGAAGCTTTCTTT.

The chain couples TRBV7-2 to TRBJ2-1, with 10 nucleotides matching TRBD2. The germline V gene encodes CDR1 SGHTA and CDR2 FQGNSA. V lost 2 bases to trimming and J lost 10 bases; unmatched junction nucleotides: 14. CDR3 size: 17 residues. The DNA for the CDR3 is TGTGCCAGCAGCTTAATGCTTTCTAGCGGGAGCCCGAGAGAGCAGTTCTTC. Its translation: CASSLMLSSGSPREQFF.

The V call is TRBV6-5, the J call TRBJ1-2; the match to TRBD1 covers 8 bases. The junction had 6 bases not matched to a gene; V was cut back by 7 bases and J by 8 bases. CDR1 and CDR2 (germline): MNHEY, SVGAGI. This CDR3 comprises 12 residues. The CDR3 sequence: CASKGTGRGYTF. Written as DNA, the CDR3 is TGTGCCAGCAAAGGGACAGGTCGGGGCTACACCTTC.

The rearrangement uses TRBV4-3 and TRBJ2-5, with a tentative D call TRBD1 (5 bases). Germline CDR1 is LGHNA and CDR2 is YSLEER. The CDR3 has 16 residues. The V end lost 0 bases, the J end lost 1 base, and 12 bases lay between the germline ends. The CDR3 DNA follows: TGCGCCAGCAGCCAAGATCAGGGCAGGGTCCAAGAGACCCAGTACTTC. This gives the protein CASSQDQGRVQETQYF.

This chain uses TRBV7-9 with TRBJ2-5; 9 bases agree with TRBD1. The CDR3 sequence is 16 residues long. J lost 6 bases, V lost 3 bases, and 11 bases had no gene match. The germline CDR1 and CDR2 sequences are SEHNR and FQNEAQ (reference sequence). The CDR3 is CASSLMTGGLAKTQYF. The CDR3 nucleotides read TGTGCCAGCAGCTTGATGACAGGGGGGCTCGCGAAGACCCAGTACTTC.

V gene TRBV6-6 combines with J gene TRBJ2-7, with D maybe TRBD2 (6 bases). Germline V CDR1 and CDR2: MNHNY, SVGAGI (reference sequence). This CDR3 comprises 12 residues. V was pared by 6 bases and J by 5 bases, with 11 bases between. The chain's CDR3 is CASSVGEDEQYF. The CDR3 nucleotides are TGTGCCAGCAGCGTGGGGGAGGACGAGCAGTACTTC.

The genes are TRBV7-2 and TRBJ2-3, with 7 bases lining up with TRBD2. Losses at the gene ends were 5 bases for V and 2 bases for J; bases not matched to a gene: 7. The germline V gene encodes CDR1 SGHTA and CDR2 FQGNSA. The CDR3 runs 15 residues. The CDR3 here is CASSGRAGFTDTQYF. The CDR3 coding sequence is TGTGCCAGCAGCGGAAGAGCGGGGTTCACAGATACGCAGTATTTT.